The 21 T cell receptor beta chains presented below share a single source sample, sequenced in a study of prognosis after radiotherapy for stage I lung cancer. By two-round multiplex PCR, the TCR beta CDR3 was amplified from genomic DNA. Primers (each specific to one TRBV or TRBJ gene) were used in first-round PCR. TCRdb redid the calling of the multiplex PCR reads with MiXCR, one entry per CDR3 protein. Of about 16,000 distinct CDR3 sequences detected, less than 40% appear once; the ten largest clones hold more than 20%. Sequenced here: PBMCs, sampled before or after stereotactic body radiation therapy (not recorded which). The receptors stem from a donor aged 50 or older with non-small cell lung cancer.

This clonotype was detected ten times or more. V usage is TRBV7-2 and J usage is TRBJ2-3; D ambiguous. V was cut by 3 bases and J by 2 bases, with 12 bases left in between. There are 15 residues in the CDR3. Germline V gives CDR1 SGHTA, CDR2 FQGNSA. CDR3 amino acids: CASSLTSRTTDTQYF. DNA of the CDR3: TGTGCCAGCAGCTTGACATCGCGAACCACAGATACGCAGTATTTT.

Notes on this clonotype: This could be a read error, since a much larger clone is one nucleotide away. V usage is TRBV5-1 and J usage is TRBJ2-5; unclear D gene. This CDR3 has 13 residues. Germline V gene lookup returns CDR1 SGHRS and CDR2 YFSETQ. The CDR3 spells CASSQMVGETRYF. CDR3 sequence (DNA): TGCGCCAGCAGCCAAATGGTAGGAGAGACCCGGTACTTC.

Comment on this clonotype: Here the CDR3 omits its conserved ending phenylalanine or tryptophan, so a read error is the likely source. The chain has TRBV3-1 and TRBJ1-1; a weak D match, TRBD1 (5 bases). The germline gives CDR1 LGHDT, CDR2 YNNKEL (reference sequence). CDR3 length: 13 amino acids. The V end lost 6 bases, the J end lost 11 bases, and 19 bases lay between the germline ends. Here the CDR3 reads CASSPRRDLNAFL. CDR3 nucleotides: TGTGCCAGCAGTCCAAGGAGGGACCTTAATGCTTTCCTT.

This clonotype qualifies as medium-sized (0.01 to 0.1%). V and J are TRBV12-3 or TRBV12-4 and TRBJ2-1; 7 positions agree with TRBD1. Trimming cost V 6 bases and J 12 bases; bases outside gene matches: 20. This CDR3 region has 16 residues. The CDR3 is CASSTIGRGRFIWQFF. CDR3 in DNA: TGTGCCAGCAGCACAATTGGTAGGGGGCGTTTTATTTGGCAGTTCTTC.

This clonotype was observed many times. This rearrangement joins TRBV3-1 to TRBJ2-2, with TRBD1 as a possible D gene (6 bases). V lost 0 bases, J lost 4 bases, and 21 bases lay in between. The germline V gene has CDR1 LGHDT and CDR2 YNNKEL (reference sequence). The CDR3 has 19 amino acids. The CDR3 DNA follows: TGTGCCAGCAGCCAAGATCCAGGGGACGGGATTGCGGGCACCGGGGAGCTGTTTTTT. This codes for CASSQDPGDGIAGTGELFF.

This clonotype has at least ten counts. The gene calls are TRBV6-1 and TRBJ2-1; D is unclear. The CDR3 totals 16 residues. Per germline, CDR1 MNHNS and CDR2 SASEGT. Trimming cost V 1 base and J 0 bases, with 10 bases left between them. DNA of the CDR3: TGTGCCAGCAGTGAAGAGGGTTACAGCTCCTACAATGAGCAGTTCTTC. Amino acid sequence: CASSEEGYSSYNEQFF.

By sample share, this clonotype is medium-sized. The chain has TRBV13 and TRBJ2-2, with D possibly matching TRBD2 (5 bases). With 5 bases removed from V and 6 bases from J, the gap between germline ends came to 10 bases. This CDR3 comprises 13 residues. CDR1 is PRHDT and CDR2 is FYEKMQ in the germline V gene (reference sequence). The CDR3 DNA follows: TGTGCCAGCAGCCATCAGGAGGCCGGGGAGCTGTTTTTT. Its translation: CASSHQEAGELFF.

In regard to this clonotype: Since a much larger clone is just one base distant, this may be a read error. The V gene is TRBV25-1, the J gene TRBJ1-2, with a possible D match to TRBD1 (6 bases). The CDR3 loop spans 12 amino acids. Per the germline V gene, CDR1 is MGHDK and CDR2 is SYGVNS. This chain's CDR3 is CGTRQDPDGYTF. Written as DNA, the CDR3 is TGTGGCACCCGACAGGACCCGGATGGCTACACCTTC.

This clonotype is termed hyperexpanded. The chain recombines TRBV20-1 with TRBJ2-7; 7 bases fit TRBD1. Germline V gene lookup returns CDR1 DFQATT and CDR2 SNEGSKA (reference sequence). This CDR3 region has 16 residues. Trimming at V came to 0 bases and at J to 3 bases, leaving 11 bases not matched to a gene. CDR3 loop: CSARDSGQESFYEQYF. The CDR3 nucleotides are TGCAGTGCTAGAGATTCAGGACAGGAATCCTTCTACGAGCAGTACTTC.

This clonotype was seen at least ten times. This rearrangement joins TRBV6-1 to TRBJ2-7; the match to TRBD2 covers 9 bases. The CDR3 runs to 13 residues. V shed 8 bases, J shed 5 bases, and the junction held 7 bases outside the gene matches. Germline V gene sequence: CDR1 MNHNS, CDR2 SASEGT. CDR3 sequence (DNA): TGTGCCAGCGAGAGTAGCGGGAGCGACGAGCAGTACTTC. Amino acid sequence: CASESSGSDEQYF.

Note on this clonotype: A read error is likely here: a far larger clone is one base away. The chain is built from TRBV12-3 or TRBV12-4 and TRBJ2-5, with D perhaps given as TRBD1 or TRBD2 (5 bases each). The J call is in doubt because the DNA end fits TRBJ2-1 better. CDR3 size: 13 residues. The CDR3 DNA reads TGTGCCAGCAGTTGGGGGAGTGCAAATGAGCAGTTCTTC. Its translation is CASSWGSANEQFF.

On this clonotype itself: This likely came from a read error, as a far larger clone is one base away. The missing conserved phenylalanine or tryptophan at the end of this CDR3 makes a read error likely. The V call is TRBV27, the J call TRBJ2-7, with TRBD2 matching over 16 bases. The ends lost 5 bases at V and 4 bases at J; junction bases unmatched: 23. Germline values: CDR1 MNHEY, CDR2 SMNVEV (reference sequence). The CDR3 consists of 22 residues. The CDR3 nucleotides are TGTGCCAGCAGTGATACAGGAAAACCCGGGACTAGCGGGAGGGCCTTTAGTTACGAGCAGTACCTC. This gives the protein CASSDTGKPGTSGRAFSYEQYL.

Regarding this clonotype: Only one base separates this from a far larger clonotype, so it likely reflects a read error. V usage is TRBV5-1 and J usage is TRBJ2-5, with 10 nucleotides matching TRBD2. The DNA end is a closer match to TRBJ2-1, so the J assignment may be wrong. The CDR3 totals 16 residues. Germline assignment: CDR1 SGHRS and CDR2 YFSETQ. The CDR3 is CASSLGMLAGVTEQFF. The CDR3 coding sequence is TGCGCCAGCAGCTTGGGAATGCTAGCGGGAGTGACTGAGCAGTTCTTC.

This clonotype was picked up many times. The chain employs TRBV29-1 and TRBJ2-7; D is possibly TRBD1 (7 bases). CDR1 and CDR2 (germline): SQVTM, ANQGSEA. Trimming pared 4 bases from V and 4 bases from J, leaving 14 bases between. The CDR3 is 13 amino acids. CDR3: CSVVGQGGYEQYF. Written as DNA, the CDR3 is TGCAGCGTTGTCGGTCAGGGGGGATACGAGCAGTACTTC.

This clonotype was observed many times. The CDR3 sequence is CASSLAIAFSGNTIYF. The CDR3 region has the DNA TGTGCCAGCAGCTTAGCCATTGCGTTCTCTGGAAACACCATATATTTT. The chain employs TRBV7-2 and TRBJ1-3; D unresolved. V was shortened by 0 bases and J by 0 bases, with 9 bases between the two germline ends. The CDR3 spans 16 residues. Per germline, CDR1 SGHTA and CDR2 FQGNSA.

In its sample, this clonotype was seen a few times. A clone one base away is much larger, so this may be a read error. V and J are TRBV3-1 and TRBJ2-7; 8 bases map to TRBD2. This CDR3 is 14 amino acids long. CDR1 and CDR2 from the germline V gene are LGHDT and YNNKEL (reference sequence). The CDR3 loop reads CASSLSGSRAERYF. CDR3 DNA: TGTGCCAGCAGTCTCAGCGGGAGTCGGGCCGAGCGGTACTTC.

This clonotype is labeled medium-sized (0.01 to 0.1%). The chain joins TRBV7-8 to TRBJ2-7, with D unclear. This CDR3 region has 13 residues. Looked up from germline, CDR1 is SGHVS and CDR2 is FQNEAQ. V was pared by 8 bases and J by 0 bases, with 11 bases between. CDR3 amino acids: CASLDASSYEQYF. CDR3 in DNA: TGTGCCAGCCTGGACGCGAGCTCCTACGAGCAGTACTTC.

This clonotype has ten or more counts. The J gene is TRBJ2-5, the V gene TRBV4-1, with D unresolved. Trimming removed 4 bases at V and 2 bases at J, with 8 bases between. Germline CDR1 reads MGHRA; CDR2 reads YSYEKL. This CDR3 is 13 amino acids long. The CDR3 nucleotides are TGCGCCAGCAGCCGAAACAGTCAAGAGACCCAGTACTTC. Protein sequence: CASSRNSQETQYF.

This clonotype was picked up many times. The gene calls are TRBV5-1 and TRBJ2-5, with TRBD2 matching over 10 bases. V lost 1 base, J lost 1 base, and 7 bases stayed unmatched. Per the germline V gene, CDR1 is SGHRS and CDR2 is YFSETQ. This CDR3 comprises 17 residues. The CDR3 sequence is CASSLLAGEAGQETQYF. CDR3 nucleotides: TGCGCCAGCAGCTTGCTAGCGGGAGAGGCTGGCCAAGAGACCCAGTACTTC.

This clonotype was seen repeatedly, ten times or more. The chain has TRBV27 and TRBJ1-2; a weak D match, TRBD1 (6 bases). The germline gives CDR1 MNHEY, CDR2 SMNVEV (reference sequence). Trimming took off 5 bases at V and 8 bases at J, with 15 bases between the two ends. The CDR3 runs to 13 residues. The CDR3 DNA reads TGTGCCAGCAGTAGACCCTACAGGGTCGGCTACACCTTC. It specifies CASSRPYRVGYTF.

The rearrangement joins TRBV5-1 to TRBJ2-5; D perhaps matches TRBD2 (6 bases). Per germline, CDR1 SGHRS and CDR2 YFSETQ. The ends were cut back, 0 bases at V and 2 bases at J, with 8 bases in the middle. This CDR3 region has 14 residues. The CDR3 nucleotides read TGCGCCAGCAGCTTGGGTGGGGGGCAAGAGACCCAGTACTTC. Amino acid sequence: CASSLGGGQETQYF.